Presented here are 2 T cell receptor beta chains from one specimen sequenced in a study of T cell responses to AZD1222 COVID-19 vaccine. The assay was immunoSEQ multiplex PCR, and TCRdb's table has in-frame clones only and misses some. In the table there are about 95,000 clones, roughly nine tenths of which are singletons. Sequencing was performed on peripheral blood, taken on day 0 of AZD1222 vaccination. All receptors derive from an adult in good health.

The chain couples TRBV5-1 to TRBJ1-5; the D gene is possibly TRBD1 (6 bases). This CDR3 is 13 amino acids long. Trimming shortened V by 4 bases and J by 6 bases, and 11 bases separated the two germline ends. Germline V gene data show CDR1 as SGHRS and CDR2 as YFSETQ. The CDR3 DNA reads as TGCGCCAGCAGCCTCTCAGGGGTTCAGCCCCAGCATTTT. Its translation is CASSLSGVQPQHF.

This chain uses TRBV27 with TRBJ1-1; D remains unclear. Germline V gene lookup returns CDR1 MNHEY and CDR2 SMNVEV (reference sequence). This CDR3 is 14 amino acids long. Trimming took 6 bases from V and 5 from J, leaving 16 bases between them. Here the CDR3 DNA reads TGTGCCAGCAGCGAAGAACGGGGTGGGACTGAAGCTTTCTTT. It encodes CASSEERGGTEAFF.